The 16 T cell receptor beta chains below were found in one sample sequenced in a study of cytomegalovirus exposure and HLA in healthy donors. Researchers ran the PCR with 60 Vbeta and 13 Jbeta primers. Profiling relied on immunoSEQ multiplex PCR, and the TCRdb table lists in-frame clones only, not all of them. The sample contains some 38,000 clones, about 53% of which appear only once. The specimen was PBMCs. The receptors were sampled from a woman in her 40s in good health and CMV-seropositive.

V usage is TRBV7-9 and J usage is TRBJ1-3; D remains unclear. The CDR3 contains 15 residues. Germline values: CDR1 SEHNR, CDR2 FQNEAQ (reference sequence). V was shortened by 5 bases and J by 4 bases, with 15 bases between the two germline ends. Here the CDR3 DNA reads TGTGCCAGCAGCCTCCCCCGGGGTGGGGGAAACACCATATATTTT. As protein: CASSLPRGGGNTIYF.

The rearrangement uses TRBV2 and TRBJ1-2; TRBD1 aligns across 8 bases. V was pared by 2 bases and J by 5 bases, with 7 bases of the junction left unmatched. This CDR3 spans 15 amino acids. Germline-derived CDR1 and CDR2 are SNHLY and FYNNEI. The DNA of the CDR3 is TGTGCCAGCAGTGAAAGATTTGGACAGGGATATGGCTACACCTTC. It translates to CASSERFGQGYGYTF.

The rearrangement uses TRBV4-2 and TRBJ1-1; TRBD1 is a possible D gene (6 bases). The V and J ends lost 0 bases and 1 base respectively, with 9 bases between them. Germline V gene data show CDR1 as LGHNA and CDR2 as YNFKEQ. The CDR3 extends over 15 amino acids. DNA of the CDR3: TGTGCCAGCAGCCAAGATGGACAGCCGAACACTGAAGCTTTCTTT. Protein product: CASSQDGQPNTEAFF.

The chain is built from TRBV4-3 and TRBJ2-3, with a weak D call TRBD2 (5 bases). V was pared by 0 bases and J by 7 bases, with 17 bases between. The CDR3 consists of 16 residues. Germline V gives CDR1 LGHNA, CDR2 YSLEER. Here the CDR3 reads CASSQDQPSPFNTQYF. In nucleotides, the CDR3 is TGCGCCAGCAGCCAAGATCAACCTAGCCCCTTTAATACGCAGTATTTT.

The table lists this clone with a few counts. V is TRBV5-1 and J is TRBJ2-5; TRBD1 agrees at 7 bases. Germline V gene sequence: CDR1 SGHRS, CDR2 YFSETQ. The CDR3 loop spans 14 amino acids. With V trimmed by 4 bases and J by 4 bases, 7 bases remained unmatched. The CDR3 sequence: CASSVTGMGETQYF. The CDR3, as DNA: TGCGCCAGCAGCGTGACAGGGATGGGAGAGACCCAGTACTTC.

A few counts support this clone. The chain joins TRBV7-9 to TRBJ1-1; perhaps TRBD1 as D (5 bases). V lost 7 bases and J 1 base, leaving 13 bases between the germline ends. This CDR3 region has 14 residues. The germline V gene has CDR1 SEHNR and CDR2 FQNEAQ (reference sequence). The CDR3, as DNA: TGTGCCAGCACACGGGGGGGGAGGAACACTGAAGCTTTCTTT. This codes for CASTRGGRNTEAFF.

This clone came up a few times. The chain has TRBV6-1 and TRBJ2-3; 11 nucleotides line up with TRBD2. There are 14 residues in the CDR3. V dropped 11 bases and J dropped 2; count of bases not matched to a gene: 6. Germline values: CDR1 MNHNS, CDR2 SASEGT. The DNA of the CDR3 is TGTGCCGCCGAGACTAGCGGGGTCACAGATACGCAGTATTTT. Its protein is CAAETSGVTDTQYF.

The count of this clone is one. The chain has TRBV5-1 and TRBJ1-1; 9 nucleotides align to TRBD1. The CDR3 sequence is 15 residues long. The germline V gene has CDR1 SGHRS and CDR2 YFSETQ. The junction had 3 bases not matched to a gene; V was cut back by 3 bases and J by 0 bases. CDR3 in amino acids: CASSSGQGMNTEAFF. The CDR3 nucleotides are TGCGCCAGCAGCTCGGGACAGGGAATGAACACTGAAGCTTTCTTT. Together with reference TRBV5-1 and TRBJ1-1, the CDR3 gives the full variable domain: KAGVTQTPRYLIKTRGQQVTLSCSPISGHRSVSWYQQTPGQGLQFLFEYFSETQRNKGNFPGRFSGRQFSNSRSEMNVSTLELGDSALYLCASSSGQGMNTEAFFGQGTRLTVV.

The V call is TRBV18, the J call TRBJ1-1; TRBD1 aligns across 12 bases. CDR3 size: 16 residues. Trimming cost V 2 bases and J 4 bases; bases outside gene matches: 5. The germline gives CDR1 KGHSH, CDR2 LQKENI. CDR3 DNA sequence: TGTGCCAGCTCACCAACGGGACAGGGGGCGGCCACTGAAGCTTTCTTT. Translation gives CASSPTGQGAATEAFF. Full variable domain (missing parts from reference TRBV18 and TRBJ1-1): NAGVMQNPRHLVRRRGQEARLRCSPMKGHSHVYWYRQLPEEGLKFMVYLQKENIIDESGMPKERFSAEFPKEGPSILRIQQVVRGDSAAYFCASSPTGQGAATEAFFGQGTRLTVV.

In its sample, this clone was seen a few times. V gene TRBV18 combines with J gene TRBJ2-7, with 9 positions matching TRBD1. This CDR3 comprises 15 residues. Germline lookup yields CDR1 KGHSH and CDR2 LQKENI. J was trimmed by 4 bases and V by 0 bases; bases with no gene match: 4. This chain's CDR3 is CASSPPSGQGYEQYF. The CDR3, as DNA: TGTGCCAGCTCACCACCGTCGGGACAGGGTTACGAGCAGTACTTC. Variable domain in full (rest from reference TRBV18 and TRBJ2-7): NAGVMQNPRHLVRRRGQEARLRCSPMKGHSHVYWYRQLPEEGLKFMVYLQKENIIDESGMPKERFSAEFPKEGPSILRIQQVVRGDSAAYFCASSPPSGQGYEQYFGPGTRLTVT.

The chain has TRBV6-5 and TRBJ1-2, with 11 positions matching TRBD1. CDR1 and CDR2 from the germline V gene are MNHEY and SVGAGI. The CDR3 runs 13 residues. Losses at the gene ends were 7 bases for V and 6 bases for J; bases not matched to a gene: 4. CDR3 region: CASTRTGGDGYTF. The CDR3 nucleotides read TGTGCCAGCACCAGGACAGGGGGCGATGGCTACACCTTC.

This clone was counted between two and nine times. The V and J genes are TRBV7-9 and TRBJ1-6; D is unresolved. Trimming removed 2 bases from V and 7 bases from J, with 9 bases in between. This CDR3 spans 14 amino acids. Germline CDR1 SEHNR, CDR2 FQNEAQ (reference sequence). The CDR3: CASSLRGENSPLHF. The DNA of the CDR3 is TGTGCCAGCAGCTTAAGAGGAGAAAATTCACCCCTCCACTTT.

In its sample, this clone is medium-sized. The CDR3 sequence is CASSLVLGATNEKLFF. CDR3 DNA sequence: TGTGCCAGCAGCCTAGTTTTGGGGGCTACTAATGAAAAACTGTTTTTT. The V and J genes are TRBV27 and TRBJ1-4; D possibly corresponds to TRBD1 (6 bases). Trimming pared 6 bases from V and 2 bases from J, leaving 16 bases between. Germline lookup yields CDR1 MNHEY and CDR2 SMNVEV (reference sequence). CDR3 length: 16 amino acids.

The chain has TRBV11-2 and TRBJ2-3, with TRBD1 identical over 8 bases. Looked up from germline, CDR1 is SGHAT and CDR2 is FQNNGV. CDR3 length: 16 residues. Trimming took 2 bases from V and 1 from J; bases not matched to a gene: 5. For the CDR3, the DNA is TGTGCCAGCAGCTTACGTACAGGGGGTCGCACAGATACGCAGTATTTT. This encodes CASSLRTGGRTDTQYF.

This chain connects TRBV28 to TRBJ1-4, with 10 bases matching TRBD1. The CDR3 extends over 16 amino acids. Germline CDR1 is MDHEN and CDR2 is SYDVKM. V shed 5 bases and J 5 bases; nucleotides not matched to a gene: 8. CDR3 DNA sequence: TGTGCCAGCAGTCGTCCCGGGGGACAGGGGAATGAAAAACTGTTTTTT. This codes for CASSRPGGQGNEKLFF.

The chain has TRBV2 and TRBJ2-7, with D possibly matching TRBD2 (7 bases). CDR1 is SNHLY and CDR2 is FYNNEI in the germline V gene. V lost 2 bases and J 2 bases, leaving 10 bases between the germline ends. This CDR3 is 14 amino acids long. CDR3 sequence: CASSERRGPYEQYF. CDR3 DNA sequence: TGTGCCAGCAGTGAACGGCGGGGGCCCTACGAGCAGTACTTC. Looking up the rest from reference TRBV2 and TRBJ2-7 gives the full variable domain: EPEVTQTPSHQVTQMGQEVILRCVPISNHLYFYWYRQILGQKVEFLVSFYNNEISEKSEIFDDQFSVERPDGSNFTLKIRSTKLEDSAMYFCASSERRGPYEQYFGPGTRLTVT.